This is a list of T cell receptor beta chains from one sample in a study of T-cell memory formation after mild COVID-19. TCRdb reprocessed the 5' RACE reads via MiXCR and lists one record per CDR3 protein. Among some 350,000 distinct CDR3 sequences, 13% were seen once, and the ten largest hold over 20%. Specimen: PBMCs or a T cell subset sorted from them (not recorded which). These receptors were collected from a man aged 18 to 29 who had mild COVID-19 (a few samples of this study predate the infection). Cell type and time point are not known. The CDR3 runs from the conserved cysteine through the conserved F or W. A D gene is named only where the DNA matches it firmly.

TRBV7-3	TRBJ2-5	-	CASSPGPGVETQYF
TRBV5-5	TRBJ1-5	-	CASASGATRVGSQPQHF
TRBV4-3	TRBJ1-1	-	CASSQDWSNTEAFF
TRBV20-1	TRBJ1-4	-	CSGTPGEKLFF
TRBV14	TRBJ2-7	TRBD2	CASSLHHSGASHF
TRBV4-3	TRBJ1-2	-	CASSGLPRNGYTF
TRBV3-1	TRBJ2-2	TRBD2	CASSQVRGGTGELFF
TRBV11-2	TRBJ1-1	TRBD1	CASSPGPQGDTEAFF
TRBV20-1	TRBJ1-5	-	CSARDPDSNQPQHF
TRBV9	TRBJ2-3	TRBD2	CASSLGLAGATDTQYF
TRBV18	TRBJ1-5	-	CASSPAGGYQPQHF
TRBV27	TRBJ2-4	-	CASSWGAFDIQYF
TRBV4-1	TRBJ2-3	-	CASSQGIAAPLRDTQYF
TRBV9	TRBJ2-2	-	CASSVTVTGELFF
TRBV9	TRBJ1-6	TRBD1	CASSPRDRPYNSPLHF
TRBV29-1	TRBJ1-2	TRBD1	CSGSIATGGYGYTF
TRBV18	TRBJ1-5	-	CASSPNRANQPQHF
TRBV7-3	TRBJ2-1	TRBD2	CASSLLAGNEQFF
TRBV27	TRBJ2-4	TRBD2	CASSLDFGGYAKNIQYF
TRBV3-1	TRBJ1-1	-	CASSRGPYTEAFF
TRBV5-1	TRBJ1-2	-	CASSQEPAGYTF
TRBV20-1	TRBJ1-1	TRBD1	CSARDPTGPAGEAFF
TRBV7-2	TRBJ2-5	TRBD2	CASSFPSGGTRRMETQYF
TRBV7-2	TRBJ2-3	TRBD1	CASSMSTTGPTDTQYF
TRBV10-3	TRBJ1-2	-	CAISGGEAYGYTF
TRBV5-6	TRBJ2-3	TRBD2	CASSLAGGLAGGTDTQYF
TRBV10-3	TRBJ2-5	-	CAISLEQETQYF
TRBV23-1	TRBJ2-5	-	CASSQSSAVRIWETQYF
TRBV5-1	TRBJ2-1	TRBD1	CASSLGTGEDNEQFF
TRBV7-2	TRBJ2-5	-	CASSSRETQYF
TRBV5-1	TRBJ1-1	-	CASSRGEMTEAFF
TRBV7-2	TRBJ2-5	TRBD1	CASSSDRALYQETQYF
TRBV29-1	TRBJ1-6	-	CSVGWGKGNSPLHF